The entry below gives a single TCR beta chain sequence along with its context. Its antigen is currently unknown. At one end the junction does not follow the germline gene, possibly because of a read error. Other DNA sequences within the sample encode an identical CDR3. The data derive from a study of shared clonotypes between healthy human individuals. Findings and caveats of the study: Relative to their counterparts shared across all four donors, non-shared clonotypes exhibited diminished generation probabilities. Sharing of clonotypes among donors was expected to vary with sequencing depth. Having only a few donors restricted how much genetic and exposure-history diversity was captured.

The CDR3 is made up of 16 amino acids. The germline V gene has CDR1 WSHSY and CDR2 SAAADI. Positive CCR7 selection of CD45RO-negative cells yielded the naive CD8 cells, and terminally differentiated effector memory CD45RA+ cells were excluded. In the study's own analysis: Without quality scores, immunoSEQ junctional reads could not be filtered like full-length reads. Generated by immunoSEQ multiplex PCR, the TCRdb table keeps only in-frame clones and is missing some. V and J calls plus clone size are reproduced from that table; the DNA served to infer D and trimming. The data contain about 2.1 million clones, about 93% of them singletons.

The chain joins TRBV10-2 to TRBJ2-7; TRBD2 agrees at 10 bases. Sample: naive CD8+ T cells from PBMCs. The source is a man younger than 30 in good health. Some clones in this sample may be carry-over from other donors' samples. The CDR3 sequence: CASSEMTSGSPYEQYF. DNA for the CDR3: TGTGCCAGCAGCGAGATGACTAGCGGGTCTCCCTACGAGCAGTACTTC.